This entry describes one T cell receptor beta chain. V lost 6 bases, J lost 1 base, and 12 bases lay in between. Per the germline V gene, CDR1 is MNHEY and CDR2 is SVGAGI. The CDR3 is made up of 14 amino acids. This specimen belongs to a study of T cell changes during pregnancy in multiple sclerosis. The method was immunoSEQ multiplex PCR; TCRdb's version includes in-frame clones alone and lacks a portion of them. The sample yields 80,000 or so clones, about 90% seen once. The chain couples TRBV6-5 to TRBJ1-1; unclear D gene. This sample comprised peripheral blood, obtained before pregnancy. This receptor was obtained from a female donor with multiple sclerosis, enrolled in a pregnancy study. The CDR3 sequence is CASSKTGGNTEAFF. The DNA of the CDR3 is TGTGCCAGCAGCAAAACCGGAGGGAACACTGAAGCTTTCTTT.